Sequencing of this T cell receptor (beta chain) was carried out in a study of CD8 T cells in Susac syndrome (dated by TCRdb to between 2019 and 2020). Turning to the overall study: The study used repertoire sequencing to test whether antigen drove CD8+ T cell activation and differentiation in Susac syndrome. The clonality of the CD8+ T cell repertoire was compared across more than 9 healthy donors, some 14 Susac syndrome patients and under 17 multiple sclerosis patients.

Notes on this clonotype: What antigen it recognizes has not been identified. No much larger clone exists at a distance of one base, and base qualities are not known.

Peripheral blood CD8+ and CD4+ T cells from healthy donors, Susac syndrome patients and multiple sclerosis patients were profiled using high-throughput TCR beta sequencing. The multiple sclerosis controls were treatment-naive patients whose relapsing-remitting disease, either stable or active, fulfilled the revised McDonald criteria. Bulk CD8+ and CD4+ T cells were purified magnetically by negative isolation, whereas CD8+ TEMRA cells were enriched by FACS. Blood was drawn into EDTA tubes, processed within 24 hours, and PBMCs were isolated by density gradient centrifugation. PBMCs intended for TCR sequencing were cryopreserved in liquid nitrogen and thawed later in a water bath at 37 degrees C. Purity of sorted or isolated CD4+, CD8+ and CD8+ TEMRA cells was at least 90%. Overall study outcomes, separate from this receptor: The TCR sequencing and HLA analysis was acknowledged to have included a relatively small number of individuals.

CDR1 and CDR2 (PRHDT, FYEKMQ) derive from the germline V gene (reference sequence). The junction carries 10 bases between V and J, which are trimmed by 0 bases and 5 bases respectively. CDR3 length: 14 amino acids, cysteine to phenylalanine. The entry retains the CDR3 DNA only, 42 bases that are in frame from base 1. RNA was extracted with the RNeasy kit and about 0.5 to 1 ug was reverse transcribed using random hexamers. The immunoSEQ multiplex PCR assay, covering 54 Vbeta and 13 Jbeta segments, was used to amplify TCR beta CDR3 regions. PCR amplification bias was corrected using a synthetic template baseline for primer optimization and computational correction. Under the source paper's analysis protocol: Reads were assigned to V, D and J genes according to IMGT and analyzed in immunoSEQ Analyzer, with only productive sequences retained. Clonality was calculated as one minus the Shannon entropy normalized by log2 of the number of productive unique sequences. For each patient and control, public and private clones were evaluated among the 100 most prevalent clones. A clone was defined as Susac-specific if it was absent from the healthy and MS cohorts, from around 960 published viral clones and from other ImmuneACCESS disease sequences. TCRdb trimmed the raw reads at Q25, called clones with MiXCR and kept productive beta chains. Rows merge per CDR3 protein into single entries with the most common DNA and genes. These V and J calls rely on TCRdb rather than the paper's analysis. The sample contains roughly 67,000 distinct CDR3 sequences, less than 95% of them found a single time. Roughly 0.4% of the sample lies in the top ten.

This receptor was identified in a human donor with multiple sclerosis. The sequence joins TRBV13 to TRBJ2-5; no D gene call is confident. The material sequenced was CD8+ T cells from PBMCs. The CDR3 sequence is CASSLGGFDETQYF. The DNA sequence is as follows: TGTGCCAGCAGCTTAGGGGGTTTCGACGAGACCCAGTACTTC.